A selection of T cell receptor beta chains follows, all from one sample in a study of OX40 agonist ivuxolimab in advanced cancers. The assay was immunoSEQ multiplex PCR, and TCRdb's table has in-frame clones only and misses some. The table includes some 22,000 clones, about 79% detected once. This sample comprised CD4+ or CD8+ T cells sorted from blood, obtained in a trial of the OX40 agonist ivuxolimab. All receptors derive from an adult with an advanced solid tumor such as melanoma, head and neck, liver or kidney cancer. CDR3s include the opening cysteine and the closing phenylalanine or tryptophan. The D gene is left open where the match is weak. Clone size is shown for a subset of rows, as once, few, many or a class of expanded clone.

CDR3 length	D gene	V gene	clone size	J gene	CDR3 protein	CDR3 DNA
22	NA	TRBV12-2	NA	TRBJ2-1	CASRFLCRGSAGGFRSYNEQFF	TGTGCAAGTCGCTTTTTGTGTCGGGGTTCCGCGGGAGGTTTTCGCTCCTACAATGAGCAGTTCTTC
16	NA	TRBV10-1	NA	TRBJ1-1	CASSDRGTVGYTEAFF	TGCGCCAGCAGTGACCGGGGCACGGTCGGGTACACTGAAGCTTTCTTT
14	NA	TRBV11-2	few	TRBJ1-1	CASRSGVTNTEAFF	TGTGCCAGCCGATCAGGCGTCACGAACACTGAAGCTTTCTTT
13	NA	TRBV10-2	NA	TRBJ2-7	CASSESGLGEQYF	TGCGCCAGCAGTGAGAGCGGGTTAGGCGAGCAGTACTTC
15	NA	TRBV18	NA	TRBJ1-3	CASSPAGGSGNTIYF	TGTGCCAGCTCACCAGCCGGGGGCTCTGGAAACACCATATATTTT
15	NA	TRBV7-9	once	TRBJ1-1	CASSSNPTGTTEAFF	TGTGCCAGCAGCTCGAACCCTACAGGGACCACTGAAGCTTTCTTT
14	NA	TRBV7-8	once	TRBJ1-5	CASSLETDNQPQHF	TGTGCCAGCAGCTTAGAAACGGACAATCAGCCCCAGCATTTT
13	NA	TRBV6-5	NA	TRBJ1-3	CASSYSLKNTIYF	TGTGCCAGCAGTTACAGTCTGAAAAACACCATATATTTT
15	NA	TRBV4-1	NA	TRBJ1-1	CASSQVNEGRPRAFF	TGCGCCAGCAGCCAAGTAAATGAGGGACGACCGCGGGCTTTCTTT
15	TRBD1	TRBV2	NA	TRBJ1-3	CASRTRDSSGNTIYF	TGTGCCAGCAGGACGCGGGACAGCTCTGGAAACACCATATATTTT
15	TRBD1	TRBV4-1	NA	TRBJ2-1	CASSWGQAAYNEQFF	TGCGCCAGCAGCTGGGGACAGGCCGCGTACAATGAGCAGTTCTTC
16	NA	TRBV9	NA	TRBJ2-2	CASSGTIRANTGELFF	TGTGCCAGCAGCGGCACTATCAGGGCAAACACCGGGGAGCTGTTTTTT
17	NA	TRBV4-2	NA	TRBJ2-1	CASSQRTDGRAYNEQFF	TGTGCCAGCAGCCAAAGAACCGACGGTAGGGCCTACAATGAGCAGTTCTTC
15	TRBD1	TRBV30	NA	TRBJ1-5	CAWSGGQGGNQPQHF	TGTGCCTGGAGTGGCGGACAGGGGGGCAATCAGCCCCAGCATTTT
13	TRBD2	TRBV19	once	TRBJ2-1	CASSSTSGNEQFF	TGTGCCAGTAGTTCAACTAGCGGAAATGAGCAGTTCTTC
19	NA	TRBV7-9	NA	TRBJ2-5	CASSPPSPPQGSFVVTQYF	TGTGCCAGCAGCCCCCCGTCCCCCCCTCAGGGTAGCTTTGTAGTGACCCAGTACTTC
14	NA	TRBV6-5	NA	TRBJ2-5	CASSWTGTQETQYF	TGTGCCAGCAGTTGGACCGGGACCCAAGAGACCCAGTACTTC
20	NA	TRBV6-7	NA	TRBJ1-5	CASSYSIKGIFYNSNQPQHF	TGTGCCAGCAGTTACTCGATCAAGGGAATCTTTTATAATAGCAATCAGCCCCAGCATTTT
14	TRBD1	TRBV7-6	few	TRBJ2-7	CASSLGTGGNEQYF	TGTGCCAGCAGCTTAGGGACAGGGGGGAACGAGCAGTACTTC
18	TRBD1	TRBV11-2	NA	TRBJ1-3	CASSPLPGQGAPGNTIYF	TGTGCCAGCAGCCCCCTCCCGGGACAGGGGGCACCTGGAAACACCATATATTTT
15	NA	TRBV2	NA	TRBJ1-4	CASSGPTTSNEKLFF	TGTGCCAGCAGCGGACCGACAACTTCTAATGAAAAACTGTTTTTT
16	TRBD1	TRBV4-1	NA	TRBJ2-7	CASSQGSTGAAYEQYF	TGCGCCAGCAGCCAAGGATCGACAGGGGCCGCCTACGAGCAGTACTTC
12	NA	TRBV29-1	NA	TRBJ2-7	CSVAQLSYEQYF	TGCAGCGTTGCACAGCTTTCCTACGAGCAGTACTTC
17	TRBD2	TRBV7-6	NA	TRBJ2-3	CASSSSVAGVGTDTQYF	TGTGCCAGCAGCTCATCGGTAGCGGGAGTCGGCACAGATACGCAGTATTTT
15	NA	TRBV19	NA	TRBJ1-5	CASSIMGAGNQPQHF	TGTGCCAGTAGTATAATGGGGGCGGGCAATCAGCCCCAGCATTTT
16	NA	TRBV2	NA	TRBJ2-7	CASSEGGSGGLYEQYF	TGTGCCAGCAGTGAAGGAGGGTCAGGGGGGCTGTACGAGCAGTACTTC
14	TRBD1	TRBV6-5	NA	TRBJ1-5	CASKPTGGNQPQHF	TGTGCCAGCAAGCCGACAGGGGGCAATCAGCCCCAGCATTTT
13	TRBD1	TRBV29-1	NA	TRBJ1-2	CSGLDRENYGYTF	TGCAGCGGTCTAGACAGGGAGAACTATGGCTACACCTTC